This record covers a single T cell receptor beta chain. Its cognate antigen is unknown. Trimming shortened V by 5 bases and J by 2 bases, and 7 bases separated the two germline ends. The CDR3 is 13 residues long. Some clones are missing from TCRdb's copy, which holds only in-frame ones; the method was immunoSEQ multiplex PCR. The data hold tens of thousands of clones, with under 95% observed a single time. These data come from a study of T cell responses to AZD1222 COVID-19 vaccine. The study's findings and limits: Scientists sampled the repertoires only once the peak T cell response had passed.

This receptor was taken from an adult in good health. The starting material was peripheral blood, obtained on day 0 of MenACWY control vaccination. The chain carries TRBV12-3 or TRBV12-4 and TRBJ1-5, with no clear D. CDR3 amino acids: CASSTIGNQPQHF. DNA of the CDR3: TGTGCCAGCAGTACTATCGGCAATCAGCCCCAGCATTTT.